This record concerns one T cell receptor beta chain sequence. The antigen remains unidentified. The data originate from a study of cytotoxic CD8 clonotypes in ibrutinib-treated CLL. Study-wide background: After treatment lasting a median roughly eleven months, range 6 to 36, response samples were collected. The study recorded mean values of around 250,000 productive templates and 100,000 or so productive rearrangements per sample.

Assay: immunoSEQ multiplex PCR; the TCRdb copy retains only in-frame clones and omits some. The repertoire has hundreds of thousands of clones, roughly 85% of them found once; the top ten carry 5.5% to 8%. Germline V gene sequence: CDR1 SGHRS, CDR2 YFSETQ. J gave up 1 base and V 0 bases, and 8 bases lay outside the gene matches. The CDR3 loop spans 19 amino acids. Study results and caveats: Rising at ibrutinib response, clonality subsequently fell back toward baseline at progression. Patients had baseline clonality above age-matched healthy donors, and this clonality moved with circulating CD8+ T-cell counts.

This rearrangement joins TRBV5-1 to TRBJ2-6; 9 bases are shared with TRBD1. Sequenced here: PBMCs, sampled before ibrutinib treatment. The receptor was derived from a human donor with chronic lymphocytic leukemia. CDR3 residues: CASSLGYRGRQSGANVLTF. The CDR3 bases are TGCGCCAGCAGCTTGGGATACAGGGGGCGTCAGTCTGGGGCCAACGTCCTGACTTTC.